The clone carrying this T cell receptor (beta chain) was counted only a few times. Its antigen is unidentified. Clones were read by immunoSEQ multiplex PCR, and TCRdb kept only the in-frame ones, dropping some. The sample has roughly 100,000 clones, 92% seen once; the top ten hold about 3%. The data stem from a study of OX40 agonist ivuxolimab in advanced cancers. Study-wide context: Having had anti-PD-1, anti-PD-L1 or anti-CTLA-4 therapy before was allowed, and under 50% had some. Overall study findings and caveats: Which antigen the expanded peripheral T cells recognized is unknown. The 0.1-3.0 mg/kg partial responders had among the lowest clonal expansion.

Germline V CDR1 and CDR2: SGHRS, YFSETQ. CDR3 length: 15 residues. With 4 bases removed from V and 4 bases from J, the gap between germline ends came to 17 bases. This specimen consisted of CD4+ or CD8+ T cells sorted from blood, obtained in a trial of the OX40 agonist ivuxolimab. The TCR sequence derives from an adult with an advanced solid tumor such as melanoma, head and neck, liver or kidney cancer. The rearrangement links TRBV5-1 to TRBJ1-2, with a tentative D call TRBD1 (6 bases). CDR3 in amino acids: CASSLGLGATYGYTF. The CDR3 DNA follows: TGCGCCAGCAGCCTAGGTTTGGGGGCAACCTATGGCTACACCTTC.